This T cell receptor beta chain stems from a study of T cell repertoires and leukemia-associated antigens (dated by TCRdb to 2018 to 2020). Background on the whole study: Per sample, about 5.1 to 7 million read pairs and about 3 to 5.0 million effective reads were obtained, for 15 million to 20 million effective reads in total. In vitro peptide stimulation of healthy T cells was used with the aim of identifying the antigen recognized by a TCR Vbeta21 clone previously found in CML patients.

This clonotype was detected many times. The specificity of this receptor is unknown. No clone much larger than this one lies a single base away; base qualities are absent. As a first step, the CD3+ T cells were left to rest overnight in RPMI 1640 lacking fetal bovine serum, at approximately 2.5 million cells/mL. MACS immunomagnetic beads were used, per the manufacturer's instructions, to isolate CD3+ T cells from PBMCs. General study outcomes and caveats: The antigen specificity and function of the expanded clones were not directly tested and needed further investigation. Numbers of Vbeta genes (around 66), Jbeta genes (more than twelve), VDJ rearrangements and unique CDR3s did not differ significantly among the four groups.

TRIzol reagent was used to extract total RNA from the cultured T cells. 5' rapid amplification of cDNA ends (5'RACE) was the method used to amplify TCRbeta libraries from the RNA. Before sequencing, Qubit, an Agilent instrument, and quantitative PCR were used to check library concentration and integrity. A commercial service provider sequenced the qualified libraries on Illumina HiSeq or MiSeq. The paper's processing steps were these. TCR sequences in each sample were identified with MiXCR version 1.8.2. For a clone to be considered qualified, a CDR3 longer than four amino acids, an in-frame nucleotide length, and the absence of a stop codon were required. A read counted as effective if the read contained the complete CDR3 structure. RT-PCR with 24 Vbeta primers, GeneScan spectratyping, and Sanger sequencing were used to validate expanded clones. TCRdb's own reprocessing of the public reads used fastp at Q25 and MiXCR and kept productive beta chains. Every distinct CDR3 protein forms one entry, paired with its most common genes and DNA. These V and J calls are TCRdb output, not the study's own analysis. The sample yields 9,700 or so distinct CDR3 sequences; about 43% were counted once. The leading ten clones occupy approximately 60% of the sample.

V is pared back by 1 base and J by 1 base, with 13 bases lying between the germline termini. CDR1 and CDR2 were assigned from the germline V gene as MGHRA and YSYEKL. Reading from cysteine to phenylalanine, the CDR3 counts 16 amino acids. Here the CDR3 DNA is all that survives: 48 bases in frame from base 1. Specimen: CD3+ T cells sorted from blood and cultured. The source is a female donor in good health. The chain joins TRBV4-1 to TRBJ2-5; the D region possibly corresponds to TRBD2 (6 bases align). The CDR3 loop reads CASSQAGAAPQETQYF. Here is the DNA: TGCGCCAGCAGCCAAGCGGGAGCGGCACCCCAAGAGACCCAGTACTTC.